This T cell receptor beta chain is from a study of T cell responses to AZD1222 COVID-19 vaccine. Concerning this clone itself: Antigen unknown.

Germline loops: CDR1 LGHNA, CDR2 YSLEER. This CDR3 has 16 amino acids. Trimming took 0 bases from V and 7 from J; bases not matched to a gene: 8. Findings and caveats of the study: AZD1222 recipients seropositive at baseline numbered only 5 or 6. Spike as a whole was targeted by vaccine-associated CD4 TCRs, dominant at 160-218 and 743-854.

Measured with immunoSEQ multiplex PCR; TCRdb has only the in-frame clones, and not every one. The sample lists more than 95,000 clones, approximately 89% occurring once. The source material was peripheral blood, sampled on day 0 of AZD1222 vaccination. The rearrangement joins TRBV4-3 to TRBJ2-2, with 7 positions matching TRBD2. The source of this sequence is an adult in good health. The CDR3 DNA reads as TGCGCCAGCAGCCAAGACGTCGCGGGGGTGGTCGGGGAGCTGTTTTTT. Protein sequence: CASSQDVAGVVGELFF.